This T cell receptor (beta chain) was found in a study of cytomegalovirus exposure and HLA in healthy donors. Here immunoSEQ multiplex PCR was the method, and the copy in TCRdb shows in-frame clones only, minus some. The sample includes about 200,000 clones, 80% to 90% of them seen just once. This CDR3 is built from 14 residues. Germline-derived CDR1 and CDR2 are MNHEY and SVGAGI. J lost 9 bases, V lost 4 bases, and 10 bases had no gene match. The V call is TRBV6-5, the J call TRBJ2-5; TRBD2 agrees at 8 bases. The sample consisted of PBMCs. This TCR derives from a young woman in good health and CMV-seronegative. This CDR3 is CASSSRGGPMAQYF. The DNA for the CDR3 is TGTGCCAGCAGTTCACGGGGGGGGCCCATGGCCCAGTACTTC.